This passage covers 18 T cell receptor beta chains from one sample sequenced in a study of T cell repertoires in cytomegalovirus infection. No antigen is known for these receptors. TCRdb recomputed calls from the reads with MiXCR, one row per CDR3 protein. The table has about 220,000 distinct CDR3 sequences, 35% to 45% seen once; the top ten hold 59%. This specimen was CD8+ T cells from cultured PBMCs, taken from culture after CMV antigen stimulation. All receptors come from a human donor in good health (CMV status not recorded). Some clones in this sample may be carry-over from other donors' samples.

The J gene is TRBJ2-7, the V gene TRBV27, with D maybe TRBD1 (5 bases). From germline, CDR1 is MNHEY and CDR2 SMNVEV (reference sequence). V was pared by 3 bases and J by 6 bases, with 6 bases between. CDR3 size: 11 residues. The CDR3 region is CASSLGLEQYF. In DNA form, the CDR3 reads TGTGCCAGCAGTTTGGGGCTCGAGCAGTACTTC.

This clonotype was observed a few times. The chain combines TRBV28 with TRBJ1-3; D may be TRBD1 (5 bases). Germline CDR1 is MDHEN and CDR2 is SYDVKM. V shed 4 bases and J shed 6 bases, with 16 bases lying between them. The CDR3 totals 15 residues. In DNA form, the CDR3 reads TGTGCCAGCAGTTGGGGTGACGGGGGGGAAAACACCATATATTTT. Translating gives CASSWGDGGENTIYF.

The CDR3: CASSLAPAVDEQFF. CDR3 DNA sequence: TGTGCCAGCAGCTTGGCCCCAGCCGTCGATGAGCAGTTCTTC. The chain employs TRBV5-6 and TRBJ2-1; D ambiguous. This CDR3 is 14 amino acids long. Trimming removed 0 bases from V and 8 bases from J, with 12 bases in between. The V gene's germline CDR1 is SGHDT and CDR2 YYEEEE.

A few counts support this clonotype. This chain joins TRBV7-9 and TRBJ2-1; a weak D match, TRBD2 (7 bases). With 3 bases removed from V and 6 bases from J, the gap between germline ends came to 21 bases. The CDR3 is 17 amino acids. The germline CDR1 and CDR2 sequences are SEHNR and FQNEAQ (reference sequence). CDR3 loop: CASSLEGGGRDANEQFF. The CDR3 coding sequence is TGTGCCAGCAGCTTGGAGGGGGGAGGGAGGGATGCCAATGAGCAGTTCTTC.

Comment on this clonotype: The germline gene is not matched at one end of the junction; a read error may be the cause. This rearrangement joins TRBV10-2 to TRBJ2-2; D might be TRBD1 or TRBD2, each matching 5 bases. Germline V lookup: CDR1 WSHSY, CDR2 SAAADI. This CDR3 spans 14 amino acids. This CDR3 reads CASSEGTSTGELCF. The CDR3 DNA follows: TGCGCCAGCAGTGAGGGGACGTCCACCGGGGAGCTGTGTTTT.

The chain links TRBV11-2 to TRBJ2-1, with D perhaps matching TRBD2 (5 bases). The CDR3 is made up of 18 amino acids. CDR1 is SGHAT and CDR2 is FQNNGV in the germline V gene. Trimming cost V 5 bases and J 7 bases, with 27 bases left between them. CDR3 DNA sequence: TGTGCCAGCAGCACCGCCCTTTTGGGGAGCCCGTACTTAAATGAGCAGTTCTTC. Translation gives CASSTALLGSPYLNEQFF.

The V call is TRBV27, the J call TRBJ1-1, with TRBD1 as a possible D gene (5 bases). From germline, CDR1 is MNHEY and CDR2 SMNVEV (reference sequence). The CDR3 consists of 15 residues. V was pared by 4 bases and J by 0 bases, with 12 bases between. CDR3 region: CASSSLGGMNTEAFF. DNA of the CDR3: TGTGCCAGCAGTTCGTTGGGGGGGATGAACACTGAAGCTTTCTTT.

J is TRBJ2-1 and V is TRBV7-9; 7 nucleotides line up with TRBD2. CDR1 and CDR2 (germline): SEHNR, FQNEAQ (reference sequence). This CDR3 has 18 residues. V trimming: 1 base; J trimming: 0 bases; junction bases outside the gene matches: 9. The CDR3 is CASSLGDASGPSYNEQFF. Here the CDR3 DNA reads TGTGCCAGCAGCTTAGGGGATGCTAGCGGCCCCTCCTACAATGAGCAGTTCTTC.

The chain recombines TRBV12-3 or TRBV12-4 with TRBJ2-2; D not certain. Trimming pared 8 bases from V and 0 bases from J, leaving 7 bases between. The CDR3 runs 13 residues. CDR3 amino acids: CASDLANTGELFF. CDR3 nucleotide sequence: TGTGCCAGCGATCTCGCGAACACCGGGGAGCTGTTTTTT.

This clonotype was detected only a few times. The chain employs TRBV10-3 and TRBJ2-1; 9 nucleotides align to TRBD1. V dropped 6 bases and J dropped 8; count of bases not matched to a gene: 5. The CDR3 consists of 13 residues. CDR1 is ENHRY and CDR2 is SYGVKD in the germline V gene. Here the CDR3 reads CAIRRDREYEQFF. CDR3 sequence (DNA): TGTGCCATCAGGAGGGACAGGGAGTATGAGCAGTTCTTC.

The rearrangement links TRBV7-3 to TRBJ2-1; D possibly uses TRBD1 or TRBD2 (6 bases each). The CDR3 length is 12 residues. CDR1 and CDR2 (germline): SGHTA, FQGTGA. Trimming cost V 4 bases and J 9 bases, with 10 bases left between them. CDR3 sequence (DNA): TGTGCCAGCAGCTCAGGAGGGGGTGAGCAGTTCTTC. Translated, it gives CASSSGGGEQFF.

This clonotype was picked up a small number of times. The V call is TRBV9, the J call TRBJ1-1; D uncertain. V was clipped by 0 bases and J by 5 bases, with 17 bases between them. The CDR3 is 16 amino acids. From germline, CDR1 is SGDLS and CDR2 YYNGEE. In nucleotides, the CDR3 is TGTGCCAGCAGCGTAGGAATGGAGGGCCTGAGGACTGAAGCTTTCTTT. Residues: CASSVGMEGLRTEAFF.

V and J are TRBV28 and TRBJ2-6; maybe TRBD1 (6 bases). The CDR3 has 17 residues. The germline V gene encodes CDR1 MDHEN and CDR2 SYDVKM. Deletions cut 5 bases from V and 0 bases from J, with 14 bases between. In DNA form, the CDR3 reads TGTGCCAGCAGTCACTTGGGACAACACTCTGGGGCCAACGTCCTGACTTTC. Translating gives CASSHLGQHSGANVLTF. The whole variable domain, remainder taken from reference TRBV28 and TRBJ2-6, is DVKVTQSSRYLVKRTGEKVFLECVQDMDHENMFWYRQDPGLGLRLIYFSYDVKMKEKGDIPEGYSVSREKKERFSLILESASTNQTSMYLCASSHLGQHSGANVLTFGAGSRLTVL.

The genes are TRBV7-6 and TRBJ2-1; D ambiguous. The CDR3 has 13 residues. Germline V lookup: CDR1 SGHVS, CDR2 FNYEAQ. V was clipped by 7 bases and J by 4 bases, with 11 bases between them. CDR3 amino acids: CASTEVLYNEQFF. In DNA form, the CDR3 reads TGTGCCAGCACCGAAGTGCTTTACAATGAGCAGTTCTTC. Filled out from reference TRBV7-6 and TRBJ2-1, the complete variable domain reads GAGVSQSPRYKVTKRGQDVALRCDPISGHVSLYWYRQALGQGPEFLTYFNYEAQQDKSGLPNDRFSAERPEGSISTLTIQRTEQRDSAMYRCASTEVLYNEQFFGPGTRLTVL.

This chain uses TRBV10-3 with TRBJ2-5; D unresolved. The germline gives CDR1 ENHRY, CDR2 SYGVKD. V was clipped by 5 bases and J by 3 bases, with 10 bases between them. CDR3 length: 13 amino acids. CDR3 DNA: TGTGCCATCAGTCGCGGACCGGAAGAGACCCAGTACTTC. This sequence encodes CAISRGPEETQYF.

This clonotype turned up a few times. The V gene is TRBV28, the J gene TRBJ2-7, with 7 positions matching TRBD1. Trimming took 2 bases from V and 0 from J; bases not matched to a gene: 4. Germline V gives CDR1 MDHEN, CDR2 SYDVKM. This CDR3 region has 15 residues. CDR3 in amino acids: CASSLDREGSYEQYF. CDR3 coding DNA: TGTGCCAGCAGTTTAGACAGGGAAGGCTCCTACGAGCAGTACTTC. The whole variable domain, filled in from reference TRBV28 and TRBJ2-7, reads DVKVTQSSRYLVKRTGEKVFLECVQDMDHENMFWYRQDPGLGLRLIYFSYDVKMKEKGDIPEGYSVSREKKERFSLILESASTNQTSMYLCASSLDREGSYEQYFGPGTRLTVT.

The chain joins TRBV5-1 to TRBJ2-1; D tentatively reads TRBD1 or TRBD2 (6 bases each). V was pared by 0 bases and J by 3 bases, with 19 bases between. Per the germline V gene, CDR1 is SGHRS and CDR2 is YFSETQ. This CDR3 has 18 residues. The CDR3 region is CASSLGSGAGGLYNEQFF. CDR3 nucleotide sequence: TGCGCCAGCAGCTTGGGTTCGGGGGCTGGGGGTCTCTACAATGAGCAGTTCTTC.

The DNA for the CDR3 is TGTGCCAGCAGCTTAGATGGGCGGGGGGTTTACAATGAGCAGTTCTTC. It yields the protein CASSLDGRGVYNEQFF. V and J are TRBV11-2 and TRBJ2-1; 8 bases line up with TRBD2. With V trimmed by 0 bases and J by 4 bases, 5 bases remained unmatched. The CDR3 has 16 residues. CDR1 is SGHAT and CDR2 is FQNNGV in the germline V gene.